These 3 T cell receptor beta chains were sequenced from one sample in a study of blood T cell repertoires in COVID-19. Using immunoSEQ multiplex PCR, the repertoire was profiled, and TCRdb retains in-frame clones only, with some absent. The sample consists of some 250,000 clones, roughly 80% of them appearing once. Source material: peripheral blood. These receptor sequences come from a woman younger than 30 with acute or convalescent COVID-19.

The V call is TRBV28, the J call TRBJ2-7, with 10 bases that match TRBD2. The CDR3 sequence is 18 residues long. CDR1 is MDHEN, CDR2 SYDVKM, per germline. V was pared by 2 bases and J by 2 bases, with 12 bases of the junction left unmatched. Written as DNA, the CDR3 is TGTGCCAGCAGTTTACCAAAACCCGGACTAGCGGAAACCTACGAGCAGTACTTC. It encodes CASSLPKPGLAETYEQYF.

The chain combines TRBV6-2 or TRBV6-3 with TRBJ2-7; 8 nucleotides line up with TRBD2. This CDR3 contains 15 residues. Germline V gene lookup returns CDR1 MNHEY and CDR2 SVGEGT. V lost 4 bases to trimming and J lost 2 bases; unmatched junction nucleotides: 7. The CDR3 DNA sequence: TGTGCCAGCAGTTTCACGGGAGGGCTTCCCTACGAGCAGTACTTC. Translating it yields CASSFTGGLPYEQYF.

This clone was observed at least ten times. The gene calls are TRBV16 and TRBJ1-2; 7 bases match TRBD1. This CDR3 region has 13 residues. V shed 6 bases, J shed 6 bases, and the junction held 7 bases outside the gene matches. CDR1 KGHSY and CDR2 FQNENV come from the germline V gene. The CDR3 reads CASSADRLNGYTF. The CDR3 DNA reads TGTGCCAGCAGTGCGGACAGGTTGAATGGCTACACCTTC.